What follows are 14 T cell receptor beta chains derived from one specimen sequenced in a study of cytomegalovirus exposure and HLA in healthy donors. The PCR was carried out with 60 Vbeta primers and 13 Jbeta primers. Sequencing used immunoSEQ multiplex PCR; TCRdb keeps in-frame clones, though not all of them. The data contain some 140,000 clones, approximately 79% of them singletons. Sequencing was performed on PBMCs. The source is a man aged 40-55 years in good health and CMV-seropositive.

This rearrangement joins TRBV5-1 to TRBJ2-5, with a weak D call TRBD2 (6 bases). CDR3 size: 16 residues. The ends were cut back, 3 bases at V and 5 bases at J, with 20 bases in the middle. CDR1 is SGHRS, CDR2 YFSETQ, per germline. CDR3 sequence: CASSSDEGAGWETQYF. The CDR3, as DNA: TGCGCCAGCAGCTCTGACGAGGGAGCGGGTTGGGAGACCCAGTACTTC.

The CDR3 sequence: CSVEEGRGSSYNEQFF. Written as DNA, the CDR3 is TGCAGCGTTGAAGAGGGCAGGGGGTCTTCCTACAATGAGCAGTTCTTC. V gene TRBV29-1 combines with J gene TRBJ2-1, with 7 bases aligning to TRBD1. V shed 0 bases and J 1 base; nucleotides not matched to a gene: 6. Germline V CDR1 and CDR2: SQVTM, ANQGSEA. The CDR3 covers 16 residues.

The chain uses TRBV5-5 and TRBJ1-5; D is unclear. The V gene lost 1 base and the J gene lost 3 bases, with 5 bases spanning the gap. Germline loops: CDR1 SGHKS, CDR2 YYEKEE (reference sequence). This CDR3 contains 13 residues. The CDR3 DNA reads as TGTGCCAGCAGCTTGTGGCTCAATCAGCCCCAGCATTTT. Translating it yields CASSLWLNQPQHF.

The chain joins TRBV7-8 to TRBJ2-7, with 8 bases matching TRBD2. Unmatched junction bases numbered 7, after V lost 2 bases and J lost 4 bases. There are 15 residues in the CDR3. CDR1 and CDR2 (germline): SGHVS, FQNEAQ. CDR3 sequence reads: CASSLYSGGSYEQYF. The CDR3 nucleotides are TGTGCCAGCAGCTTATATTCGGGGGGGAGTTACGAGCAGTACTTC.

The rearrangement joins TRBV10-2 to TRBJ2-2, with 7 bases that match TRBD2. This CDR3 is built from 13 residues. The ends lost 2 bases at V and 14 bases at J; junction bases unmatched: 8. The V gene's germline CDR1 is WSHSY and CDR2 SAAADI. As DNA, the CDR3 is TGCGCCAGCAGTGAGCGGGGGGACCCCGCACTGTTTTTT. Encoded protein: CASSERGDPALFF.

The chain carries TRBV7-2 and TRBJ2-2; possibly TRBD2 for D (6 bases). Trimming left V 1 base short and J 8 bases short, with 17 bases between. The CDR3 is 16 residues long. The V gene's germline CDR1 is SGHTA and CDR2 FQGNSA. CDR3 region: CASSLEGLPTVGELFF. Written as DNA, the CDR3 is TGTGCCAGCAGCTTAGAAGGACTACCTACAGTGGGGGAGCTGTTTTTT.

This rearrangement joins TRBV30 to TRBJ2-2; D possibly corresponds to TRBD1 (7 bases). With 7 bases removed from V and 3 bases from J, the gap between germline ends came to 15 bases. This CDR3 spans 14 amino acids. Per germline, CDR1 GTSNPN and CDR2 SVGIG (reference sequence). CDR3 in amino acids: CASGGQGDTGELFF. CDR3 DNA: TGTGCCTCCGGAGGGCAGGGGGACACCGGGGAGCTGTTTTTT.

The gene calls are TRBV29-1 and TRBJ2-3; 8 nucleotides match TRBD2. V dropped 7 bases and J dropped 5; count of bases not matched to a gene: 8. CDR3 length equals 13 residues. Germline V gene data show CDR1 as SQVTM and CDR2 as ANQGSEA. DNA of the CDR3: TGCAGCGGTCAAGCGGGAGCGGTAGATACGCAGTATTTT. Encoded protein: CSGQAGAVDTQYF.

The table lists this clone with a count of one. The CDR3 nucleotides read TGTGCCAGCAGCTGGACAGGGAGCACAGATACGCAGTATTTT. It yields the protein CASSWTGSTDTQYF. The V and J genes are TRBV5-4 and TRBJ2-3; 8 positions match TRBD1. Per the germline V gene, CDR1 is SGHNT and CDR2 is YYREEE (reference sequence). Losses at the gene ends were 3 bases for V and 0 bases for J; bases not matched to a gene: 0. The CDR3 covers 14 residues.

In its sample, this clone was seen a few times. The gene calls are TRBV6-5 and TRBJ1-4; TRBD1 is a possible D gene (6 bases). CDR3 length: 14 residues. Trimming cost V 6 bases and J 6 bases, with 14 bases left between them. In germline, CDR1 is MNHEY, CDR2 SVGAGI. CDR3 region: CASSGDRQDEKLFF. The DNA for the CDR3 is TGTGCCAGCAGCGGAGACAGGCAGGATGAAAAACTGTTTTTT.

This clone was detected only a few times. The chain links TRBV6-5 to TRBJ1-6; the D is unclear. The germline V gene encodes CDR1 MNHEY and CDR2 SVGAGI. The CDR3 covers 12 residues. The V end lost 6 bases, the J end lost 7 bases, and 7 bases lay between the germline ends. The CDR3 DNA reads TGTGCCAGCAGGAGGAGCAATTCACCCCTCCACTTT. Amino acid sequence: CASRRSNSPLHF.

On this clone: Its ends do not fully match the called genes, so a read error is possible. V and J are TRBV5-6 and TRBJ1-1; D unclear. Germline CDR1 reads SGHDT; CDR2 reads YYEEEE. The CDR3 loop spans 11 amino acids. The chain's CDR3 is CASSLTGSLLF. In nucleotides, the CDR3 is TGTGCCAGCAGCTTGACGGGTTCCCTACTTTTT.

The rearrangement joins TRBV19 to TRBJ2-2; D might be TRBD1 (5 bases). Germline CDR1 LNHDA, CDR2 SQIVND (reference sequence). This CDR3 comprises 14 residues. V lost 6 bases and J 4 bases, leaving 12 bases between the germline ends. The DNA of the CDR3 is TGTGCCAGTAGGGGGCCTTCAACCACCGGGGAGCTGTTTTTT. Its translation: CASRGPSTTGELFF.

This clone appeared a few times. The CDR3 spells CASSIYSGPGPNYGYTF. The CDR3 DNA reads TGTGCCAGTAGTATTTATTCGGGCCCAGGGCCTAACTATGGCTACACCTTC. The gene calls are TRBV19 and TRBJ1-2; D is perhaps TRBD1 (5 bases). The CDR3 runs to 17 residues. CDR1 and CDR2 from the germline V gene are LNHDA and SQIVND (reference sequence). The V end lost 3 bases, the J end lost 0 bases, and 17 bases lay between the germline ends.